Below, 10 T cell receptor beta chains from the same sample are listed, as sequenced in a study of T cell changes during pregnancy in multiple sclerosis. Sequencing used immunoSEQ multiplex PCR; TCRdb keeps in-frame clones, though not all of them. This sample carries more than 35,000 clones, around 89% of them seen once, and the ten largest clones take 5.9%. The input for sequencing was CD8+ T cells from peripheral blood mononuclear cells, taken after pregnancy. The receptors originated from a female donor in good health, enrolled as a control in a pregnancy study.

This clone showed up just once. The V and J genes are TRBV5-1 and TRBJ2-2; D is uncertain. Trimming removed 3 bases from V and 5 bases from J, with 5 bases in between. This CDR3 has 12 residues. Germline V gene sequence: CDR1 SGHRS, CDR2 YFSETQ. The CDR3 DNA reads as TGCGCCAGCAGCTCCGGGACCGGGGAGCTGTTTTTT. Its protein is CASSSGTGELFF.

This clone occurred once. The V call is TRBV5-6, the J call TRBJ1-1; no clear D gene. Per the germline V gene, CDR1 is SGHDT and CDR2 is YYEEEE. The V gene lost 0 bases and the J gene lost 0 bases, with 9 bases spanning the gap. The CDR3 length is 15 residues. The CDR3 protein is CASSLERYMNTEAFF. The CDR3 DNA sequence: TGTGCCAGCAGCTTGGAGAGGTATATGAACACTGAAGCTTTCTTT.

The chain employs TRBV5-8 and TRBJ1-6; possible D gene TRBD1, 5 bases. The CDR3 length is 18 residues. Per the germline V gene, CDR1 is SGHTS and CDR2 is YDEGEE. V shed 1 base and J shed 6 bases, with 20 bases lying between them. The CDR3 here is CASSLSAGLKGTNSPLHF. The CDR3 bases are TGTGCCAGCAGCTTGTCGGCGGGACTCAAAGGAACTAATTCACCCCTCCACTTT. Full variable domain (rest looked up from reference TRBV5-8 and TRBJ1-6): EAGVTQSPTHLIKTRGQQATLRCSPISGHTSVYWYQQALGLGLQFLLWYDEGEERNRGNFPPRFSGRQFPNYSSELNVNALELEDSALYLCASSLSAGLKGTNSPLHFGNGTRLTVT.

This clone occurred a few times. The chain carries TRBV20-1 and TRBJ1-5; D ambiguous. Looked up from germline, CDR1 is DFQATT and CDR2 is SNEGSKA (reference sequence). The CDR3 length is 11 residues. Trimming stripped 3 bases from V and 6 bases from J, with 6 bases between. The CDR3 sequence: CSASRGQPQHF. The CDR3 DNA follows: TGCAGTGCTAGTCGAGGTCAGCCCCAGCATTTT.

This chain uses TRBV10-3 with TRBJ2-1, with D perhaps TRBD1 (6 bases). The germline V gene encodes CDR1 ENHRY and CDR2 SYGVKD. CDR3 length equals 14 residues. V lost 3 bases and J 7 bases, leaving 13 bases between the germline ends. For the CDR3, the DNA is TGTGCCATCAGTGACACCGGGACAAAAAATGAGCAGTTCTTC. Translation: CAISDTGTKNEQFF.

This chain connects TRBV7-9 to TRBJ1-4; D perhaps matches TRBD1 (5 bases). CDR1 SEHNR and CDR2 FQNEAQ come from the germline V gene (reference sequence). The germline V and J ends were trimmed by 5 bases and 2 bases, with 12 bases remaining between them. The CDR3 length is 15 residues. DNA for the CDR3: TGTGCCAGCAGCCCAATGGGGCCGACTAATGAAAAACTGTTTTTT. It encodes CASSPMGPTNEKLFF.

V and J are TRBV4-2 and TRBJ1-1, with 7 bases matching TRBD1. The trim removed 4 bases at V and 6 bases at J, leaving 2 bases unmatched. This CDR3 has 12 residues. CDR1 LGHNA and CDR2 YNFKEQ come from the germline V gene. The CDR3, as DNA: TGTGCCAGCAGCCCAGGGACAGCTGAAGCTTTCTTT. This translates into CASSPGTAEAFF.

The CDR3 here is CASTNRDSGEKLFF. In nucleotides, the CDR3 is TGTGCCAGCACAAACCGGGACAGCGGAGAAAAACTGTTTTTT. J is TRBJ1-4 and V is TRBV18, with 7 bases matching TRBD1. Trimming at V came to 8 bases and at J to 8 bases, leaving 11 bases not matched to a gene. This CDR3 spans 14 amino acids. Germline lookup yields CDR1 KGHSH and CDR2 LQKENI.

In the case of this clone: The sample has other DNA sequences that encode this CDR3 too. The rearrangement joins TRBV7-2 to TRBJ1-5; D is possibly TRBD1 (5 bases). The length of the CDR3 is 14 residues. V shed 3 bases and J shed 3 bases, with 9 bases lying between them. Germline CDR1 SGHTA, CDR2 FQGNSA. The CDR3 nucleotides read TGTGCCAGCAGCTTGGGACTAAACAATCAGCCCCAGCATTTT. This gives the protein CASSLGLNNQPQHF.

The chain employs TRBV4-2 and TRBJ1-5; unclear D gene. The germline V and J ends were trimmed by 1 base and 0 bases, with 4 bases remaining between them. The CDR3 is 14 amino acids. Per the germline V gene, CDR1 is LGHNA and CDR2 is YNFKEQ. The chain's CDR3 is CASSQAYSNQPQHF. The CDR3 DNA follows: TGTGCCAGCAGCCAAGCCTATAGCAATCAGCCCCAGCATTTT.